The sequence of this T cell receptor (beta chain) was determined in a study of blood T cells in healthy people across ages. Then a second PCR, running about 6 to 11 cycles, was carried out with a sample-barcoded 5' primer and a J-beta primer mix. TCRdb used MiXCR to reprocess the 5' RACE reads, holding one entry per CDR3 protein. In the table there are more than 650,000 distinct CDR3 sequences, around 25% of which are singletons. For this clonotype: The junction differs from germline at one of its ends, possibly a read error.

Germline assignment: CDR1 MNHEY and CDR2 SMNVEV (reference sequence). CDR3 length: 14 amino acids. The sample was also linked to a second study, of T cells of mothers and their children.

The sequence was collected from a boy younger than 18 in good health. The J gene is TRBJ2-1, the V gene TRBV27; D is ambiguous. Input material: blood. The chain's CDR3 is CASSLGYSSGEQFF. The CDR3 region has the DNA TGCGCCAGCAGTTTGGGGTATAGTTCGGGTGAGCAGTTCTTC.